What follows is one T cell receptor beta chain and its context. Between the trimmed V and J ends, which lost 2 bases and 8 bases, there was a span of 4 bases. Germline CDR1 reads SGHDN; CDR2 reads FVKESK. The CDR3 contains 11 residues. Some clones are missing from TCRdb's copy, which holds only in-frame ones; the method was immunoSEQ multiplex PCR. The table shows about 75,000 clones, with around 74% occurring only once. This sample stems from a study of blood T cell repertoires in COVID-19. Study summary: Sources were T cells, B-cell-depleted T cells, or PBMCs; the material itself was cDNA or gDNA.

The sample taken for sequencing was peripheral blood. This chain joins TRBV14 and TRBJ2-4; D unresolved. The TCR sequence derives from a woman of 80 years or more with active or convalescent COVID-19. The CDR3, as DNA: TGTGCCAGCAGCCAATCATACATTCAGTACTTC. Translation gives CASSQSYIQYF.